Below are 13 T cell receptor beta chains sequenced from a single sample in a study of blood T cell repertoires in COVID-19. Clones were read by immunoSEQ multiplex PCR, and TCRdb kept only the in-frame ones, dropping some. The sample includes around 250,000 clones, 85% to 95% of them seen just once. The source material was PBMCs or T cells enriched from blood (not recorded which). The receptors originated from a man between 40 and 49 years old who had been exposed to COVID-19.

The rearrangement joins TRBV3-1 (or the pseudogene TRBV3-2) to TRBJ2-1, with TRBD2 as a possible D gene (5 bases). Germline CDR1 is LGHDT and CDR2 is YNNKEL (reference sequence). The V end lost 4 bases, the J end lost 0 bases, and 13 bases lay between the germline ends. The CDR3 runs 16 residues. The CDR3 bases are TGTGCCAGCAGCCCTTTTGGAGCGGCCTCCTACAATGAGCAGTTCTTC. This codes for CASSPFGAASYNEQFF.

V and J are TRBV5-6 and TRBJ1-1, with D tentatively TRBD1 (5 bases). Germline V lookup: CDR1 SGHDT, CDR2 YYEEEE. V was trimmed by 4 bases and J by 2 bases, leaving 9 bases between them. The CDR3 consists of 13 residues. The CDR3 loop is CASSAGYNTEAFF. The CDR3 nucleotides are TGTGCCAGCAGCGCAGGGTACAACACTGAAGCTTTCTTT.

This CDR3 is CASSLDRSTGELFF. For the CDR3, the DNA is TGCGCCAGCAGCTTGGACAGAAGCACCGGGGAGCTGTTTTTT. The chain carries TRBV5-1 and TRBJ2-2; no definite D call. Germline values: CDR1 SGHRS, CDR2 YFSETQ. Trimming took 0 bases from V and 4 from J, leaving 7 bases between them. This CDR3 region has 14 residues.

CDR3 sequence (DNA): TGTGCCAGCAGCCAATTCGGCGGGAGGGCCAGGTCCAAAAACATTCAGTACTTC. Its protein product is CASSQFGGRARSKNIQYF. The chain carries TRBV14 and TRBJ2-4; the match to TRBD2 covers 9 bases. CDR1 and CDR2 from the germline V gene are SGHDN and FVKESK. The CDR3 sequence is 18 residues long. The V segment lost 2 bases and the J segment 2 bases; nucleotides outside the gene matches: 10. The complete variable domain, with remaining parts taken from reference TRBV14 and TRBJ2-4, reads EAGVTQFPSHSVIEKGQTVTLRCDPISGHDNLYWYRRVMGKEIKFLLHFVKESKQDESGMPNNRFLAERTGGTYSTLKVQPAELEDSGVYFCASSQFGGRARSKNIQYFGAGTRLSVL.

The V gene is TRBV19, the J gene TRBJ2-5; D remains ambiguous. Germline V lookup: CDR1 LNHDA, CDR2 SQIVND (reference sequence). V was cut by 6 bases and J by 8 bases, with 16 bases left in between. The CDR3 totals 13 residues. CDR3 in amino acids: CASSTGSQRTQYF. The CDR3 DNA sequence: TGTGCCAGTAGCACCGGGTCCCAAAGAACCCAGTACTTC. Full variable domain (rest looked up from reference TRBV19 and TRBJ2-5): DGGITQSPKYLFRKEGQNVTLSCEQNLNHDAMYWYRQDPGQGLRLIYYSQIVNDFQKGDIAEGYSVSREKKESFPLTVTSAQKNPTAFYLCASSTGSQRTQYFGPGTRLLVL.

The chain joins TRBV7-9 to TRBJ2-2; the D gene is possibly TRBD1 (5 bases). This CDR3 is built from 18 residues. V was pared by 0 bases and J by 0 bases, with 14 bases between. Germline values: CDR1 SEHNR, CDR2 FQNEAQ (reference sequence). The CDR3, as DNA: TGTGCCAGCAGCTTAGCTTCAAGGCAGGGATCGAACACCGGGGAGCTGTTTTTT. Its protein is CASSLASRQGSNTGELFF.

This clone was picked up a small number of times. V usage is TRBV6-2 or TRBV6-3 and J usage is TRBJ2-7; a possible D gene is TRBD2 (7 bases). The CDR3 runs 15 residues. From germline, CDR1 is MNHEY and CDR2 SVGEGT. Trimming left V 5 bases short and J 0 bases short, with 14 bases between. The CDR3, as DNA: TGTGCCAGCAGTCACAGGGTAGCGGGCTCCTACGAGCAGTACTTC. Translated: CASSHRVAGSYEQYF.

The rearrangement joins TRBV25-1 to TRBJ1-2; a weak D match, TRBD1 (6 bases). Germline values: CDR1 MGHDK, CDR2 SYGVNS. This CDR3 is 12 amino acids long. V was trimmed by 6 bases and J by 2 bases, leaving 7 bases between them. CDR3 sequence: CASSGQNYGYTF. The CDR3 DNA reads TGTGCCAGCAGCGGACAGAACTATGGCTACACCTTC.

The rearrangement uses TRBV9 and TRBJ1-1; no firm D call. This CDR3 has 15 amino acids. V gave up 5 bases and J gave up 4 bases, with 18 bases separating them. Germline lookup yields CDR1 SGDLS and CDR2 YYNGEE. The CDR3 DNA is TGTGCCAGCAGTCGATCCGGGTTAGGATCCACTGAAGCTTTCTTT. This encodes CASSRSGLGSTEAFF.

This clone was detected only once. V is TRBV27 and J is TRBJ2-1; 9 nucleotides align to TRBD1. The CDR3 loop spans 16 amino acids. Trimming at V came to 6 bases and at J to 1 base, leaving 7 bases not matched to a gene. Germline V gene lookup returns CDR1 MNHEY and CDR2 SMNVEV (reference sequence). In DNA form, the CDR3 reads TGTGCCAGCAGACTCATTGGGACAGGGTCCTACAATGAGCAGTTCTTC. It specifies CASRLIGTGSYNEQFF.

The V gene is TRBV18, the J gene TRBJ2-1; D not certain. Germline CDR1 is KGHSH and CDR2 is LQKENI. This CDR3 spans 16 amino acids. V was shortened by 1 base and J by 8 bases, with 18 bases between the two germline ends. The CDR3 spells CASSPRGLTAKHEQFF. CDR3 sequence (DNA): TGTGCCAGCTCACCACGCGGTTTGACGGCAAAGCATGAGCAGTTCTTC.

This chain joins TRBV9 and TRBJ2-2, with 8 bases lining up with TRBD2. V shed 0 bases and J 7 bases; nucleotides not matched to a gene: 5. This CDR3 is built from 15 residues. The germline CDR1 and CDR2 sequences are SGDLS and YYNGEE. The CDR3 sequence is CASSVALSGVGELFF. The CDR3, as DNA: TGTGCCAGCAGCGTAGCTCTTAGCGGGGTCGGGGAGCTGTTTTTT.

This sequence joins TRBV11-2 and TRBJ2-1; TRBD2 matches 8 bases. This CDR3 has 16 residues. Germline V CDR1 and CDR2: SGHAT, FQNNGV. V shed 1 base and J 2 bases; nucleotides not matched to a gene: 4. The CDR3 reads CASSLGLASPYNEQFF. The CDR3 bases are TGTGCCAGCAGCTTAGGACTAGCGAGTCCCTACAATGAGCAGTTCTTC.